This T cell receptor (beta chain) was sequenced during a study of Graves' ophthalmopathy and Graves' hyperthyroidism. Using RNA transcripts, the TCR beta CDR3 regions were amplified. HTBI primers served in a first-round RT-PCR, which a second-round multiplex PCR followed. In TCRdb, the multiplex PCR reads were re-called with MiXCR into one record per CDR3 protein. The sample lists around 600,000 distinct CDR3 sequences, about 38% occurring once. CDR3 size: 14 residues. Germline V lookup: CDR1 ENHRY, CDR2 SYGVKD. Trimming took 10 bases from V and 0 from J; bases not matched to a gene: 8. The sample was peripheral blood. This chain joins TRBV10-3 and TRBJ1-2, with 7 bases that match TRBD1. The clonotype was recovered from an adult man with Graves' ophthalmopathy. Written as DNA, the CDR3 is TGTGCCAGCTCGGGACAGCTAGCTAACTATGGCTACACCTTC. Translated, it gives CASSGQLANYGYTF.